This is a list of T cell receptor beta chains from one sample in a study of CD8+CD57+ T cells in acquired aplastic anemia. TCRdb passed the reads through MiXCR, listing each CDR3 protein once. Of about 180,000 distinct CDR3 sequences listed, less than 50% are singletons. Sequences were obtained from sorted CD4+, CD8+, or CD8+CD57+ T cells (not recorded which) from PBMCs. The receptors were gathered from a human donor with aplastic anemia. CDR3s include the opening cysteine and the closing phenylalanine or tryptophan. Fields, in order: J gene, clone size, V gene, CDR3 protein. Clone size, where shown, is once, few, many, or a class for clones that have expanded.

J gene: TRBJ2-2; clone size: many; V gene: TRBV6-6; CDR3 protein: CASSYDITGELFF
J gene: TRBJ1-5; clone size: many; V gene: TRBV7-9; CDR3 protein: CASSLGEYQPQHF
J gene: TRBJ1-6; clone size: -; V gene: TRBV6-5; CDR3 protein: CASSYSQGNSPLHF
J gene: TRBJ2-7; clone size: -; V gene: TRBV5-8; CDR3 protein: CASSPGVFEQYF
J gene: TRBJ1-2; clone size: -; V gene: TRBV7-2; CDR3 protein: CASSQFSGTNTF
J gene: TRBJ2-3; clone size: many; V gene: TRBV5-1; CDR3 protein: CASSQVVTDTQYF
J gene: TRBJ2-7; clone size: -; V gene: TRBV29-1; CDR3 protein: CSVPGQGYYEQYF
J gene: TRBJ1-3; clone size: once; V gene: TRBV4-2; CDR3 protein: CASSRITGEPGNTIYF
J gene: TRBJ2-6; clone size: -; V gene: TRBV24-1; CDR3 protein: CATSDPIAGANVLTF
J gene: TRBJ1-1; clone size: medium-sized; V gene: TRBV29-1; CDR3 protein: CSVVVWGIENTEAFF
J gene: TRBJ2-1; clone size: -; V gene: TRBV6-1; CDR3 protein: CASRPSFGGNEQFF
J gene: TRBJ2-1; clone size: -; V gene: TRBV7-8; CDR3 protein: CASSPPPSSYNEQFF
J gene: TRBJ1-5; clone size: -; V gene: TRBV10-3; CDR3 protein: CASSGEGFQPQHF
J gene: TRBJ1-1; clone size: many; V gene: TRBV3-1; CDR3 protein: CASSQSGPGSTEAFF
J gene: TRBJ1-1; clone size: -; V gene: TRBV19; CDR3 protein: CASSINLNTEAFF
J gene: TRBJ1-2; clone size: once; V gene: TRBV2; CDR3 protein: CASSEGGVGLYGYTF
J gene: TRBJ2-7; clone size: few; V gene: TRBV7-3; CDR3 protein: CASSTGTPYEQYF